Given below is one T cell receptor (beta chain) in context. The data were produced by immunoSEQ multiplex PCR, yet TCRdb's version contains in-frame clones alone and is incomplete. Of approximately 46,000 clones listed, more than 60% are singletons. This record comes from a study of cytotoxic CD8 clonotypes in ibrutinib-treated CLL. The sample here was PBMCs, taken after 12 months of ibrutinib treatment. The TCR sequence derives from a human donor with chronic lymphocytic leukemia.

This CDR3 is CASSSDRGRWEAFF. CDR3 coding DNA: TGTGCCAGCAGCTCAGACAGGGGGCGTTGGGAAGCTTTCTTT. The chain uses TRBV7-9 and TRBJ1-1, with TRBD1 matching 10 bases. Losses at the gene ends were 4 bases for V and 8 bases for J; bases not matched to a gene: 7. Germline V gives CDR1 SEHNR, CDR2 FQNEAQ (reference sequence). This CDR3 region has 14 residues.